The rows below give T cell receptor beta chains drawn from one sample of a study of siplizumab effects on memory and regulatory T cells. Generated by immunoSEQ multiplex PCR, the TCRdb table keeps only in-frame clones and is missing some. The sample gives fewer than 100,000 clones, approximately 95% of which show up once; roughly 20% is in the top ten. The sample was CD8+ T cells sorted from blood. The receptor source for this set is a human donor in good health. The CDR3 runs from the conserved cysteine through the conserved F or W. A D gene is named only where the DNA matches it firmly. Clone size, where shown, is once, few, many, or a class for clones that have expanded.

j_call: TRBJ1-2; cdr3_length: 15; d_call: NA; v_call: TRBV19; clone_size: NA; cdr3_aa: CASSIWARAHYGYTF; cdr3_nt: TGTGCCAGTAGTATTTGGGCGAGAGCTCACTATGGCTACACCTTC
j_call: TRBJ2-2; cdr3_length: 12; d_call: NA; v_call: TRBV19; clone_size: few; cdr3_aa: CASTGWTGELFF; cdr3_nt: TGTGCCAGTACCGGATGGACCGGGGAGCTGTTTTTT
j_call: TRBJ1-2; cdr3_length: 14; d_call: TRBD1; v_call: TRBV28; clone_size: NA; cdr3_aa: CASSPVRGPWGYTF; cdr3_nt: TGTGCCAGCAGCCCGGTGAGGGGGCCTTGGGGCTACACCTTC
j_call: TRBJ1-4; cdr3_length: 16; d_call: TRBD1; v_call: TRBV19; clone_size: once; cdr3_aa: CASSHDRDSYNEKLFF; cdr3_nt: TGTGCCAGTAGCCACGACCGGGACAGCTATAATGAAAAACTGTTTTTT
j_call: TRBJ2-1; cdr3_length: 16; d_call: TRBD2; v_call: TRBV27; clone_size: NA; cdr3_aa: CASSPLLAGVNNEQFF; cdr3_nt: TGTGCCAGCAGCCCACTCCTAGCGGGAGTAAACAATGAGCAGTTCTTC
j_call: TRBJ2-1; cdr3_length: 16; d_call: TRBD2; v_call: TRBV4-1; clone_size: NA; cdr3_aa: CASSHKGTSEYNEQFF; cdr3_nt: TGCGCCAGCAGCCATAAAGGGACTAGCGAGTACAATGAGCAGTTCTTC
j_call: TRBJ2-2; cdr3_length: 15; d_call: NA; v_call: TRBV4-2; clone_size: NA; cdr3_aa: CASSPETGGPGELFF; cdr3_nt: TGTGCCAGCAGCCCGGAGACAGGAGGTCCCGGGGAGCTGTTTTTT
j_call: TRBJ1-2; cdr3_length: 10; d_call: NA; v_call: TRBV6-1; clone_size: NA; cdr3_aa: CASSEYGYTF; cdr3_nt: TGTGCCAGCAGTGAATATGGCTACACCTTC
j_call: TRBJ2-5; cdr3_length: 14; d_call: NA; v_call: TRBV7-6; clone_size: once; cdr3_aa: CASSLASGRETQYF; cdr3_nt: TGTGCCAGCAGCTTAGCGAGCGGGCGGGAGACCCAGTACTTC
j_call: TRBJ2-7; cdr3_length: 14; d_call: NA; v_call: TRBV5-6; clone_size: NA; cdr3_aa: CASSLEGVSYEQYF; cdr3_nt: TGTGCCAGCAGCTTAGAAGGGGTGAGCTACGAGCAGTACTTC
j_call: TRBJ2-7; cdr3_length: 13; d_call: NA; v_call: TRBV7-9; clone_size: once; cdr3_aa: CASSLQGTYEQYF; cdr3_nt: TGTGCCAGCAGCTTACAAGGGACCTACGAGCAGTACTTC
j_call: TRBJ2-1; cdr3_length: 15; d_call: NA; v_call: TRBV7-9; clone_size: NA; cdr3_aa: CASSEEVGVYNEQFF; cdr3_nt: TGTGCCAGCAGCGAAGAGGTCGGGGTCTACAATGAGCAGTTCTTC
j_call: TRBJ2-5; cdr3_length: 15; d_call: TRBD2; v_call: TRBV7-9; clone_size: NA; cdr3_aa: CASSLSTSGIETQYF; cdr3_nt: TGTGCCAGCAGCTTATCGACTAGCGGGATTGAGACCCAGTACTTC
j_call: TRBJ1-5; cdr3_length: 12; d_call: NA; v_call: TRBV5-8; clone_size: NA; cdr3_aa: CASSLASQPQHF; cdr3_nt: TGTGCCAGCAGCTTGGCCAGTCAGCCCCAGCATTTT
j_call: TRBJ1-5; cdr3_length: 14; d_call: TRBD1; v_call: TRBV19; clone_size: NA; cdr3_aa: CASRGQGAYQPQHF; cdr3_nt: TGTGCCAGTAGGGGACAGGGGGCATATCAGCCCCAGCATTTT
j_call: TRBJ2-5; cdr3_length: 15; d_call: TRBD2; v_call: TRBV7-6; clone_size: NA; cdr3_aa: CASSQLAGPQETQYF; cdr3_nt: TGTGCCAGCAGCCAACTAGCGGGACCCCAAGAGACCCAGTACTTC
j_call: TRBJ1-1; cdr3_length: 13; d_call: NA; v_call: TRBV7-9; clone_size: NA; cdr3_aa: CASILDSGREAFF; cdr3_nt: TGTGCCAGCATTCTAGATTCGGGGCGAGAAGCTTTCTTT
j_call: TRBJ2-2; cdr3_length: 16; d_call: TRBD2; v_call: TRBV4-1; clone_size: NA; cdr3_aa: CASSRLAGGGTGELFF; cdr3_nt: TGCGCCAGCAGCCGGCTAGCGGGAGGGGGGACCGGGGAGCTGTTTTTT
j_call: TRBJ1-2; cdr3_length: 11; d_call: NA; v_call: TRBV29-1; clone_size: NA; cdr3_aa: CSVYGRAAASF; cdr3_nt: TGCAGCGTCTATGGAAGGGCGGCGGCAAGTTTC
j_call: TRBJ1-5; cdr3_length: 16; d_call: NA; v_call: TRBV7-6; clone_size: NA; cdr3_aa: CASSLVAGPSNQPQHF; cdr3_nt: TGTGCCAGCAGCTTAGTAGCGGGACCTAGCAATCAGCCCCAGCATTTT
j_call: TRBJ2-7; cdr3_length: 11; d_call: NA; v_call: TRBV2; clone_size: NA; cdr3_aa: CATGESYEQYF; cdr3_nt: TGTGCTACCGGAGAATCCTACGAGCAGTACTTC
j_call: TRBJ1-1; cdr3_length: 13; d_call: NA; v_call: TRBV9; clone_size: NA; cdr3_aa: CASSPEGVTEAFF; cdr3_nt: TGTGCCAGCAGCCCCGAAGGGGTGACTGAAGCTTTCTTT
j_call: TRBJ2-5; cdr3_length: 13; d_call: TRBD2; v_call: TRBV6-5; clone_size: NA; cdr3_aa: CASSLAGVETQYF; cdr3_nt: TGTGCCAGCAGCTTAGCGGGAGTGGAGACCCAGTACTTC
j_call: TRBJ2-1; cdr3_length: 13; d_call: NA; v_call: TRBV9; clone_size: NA; cdr3_aa: CASSVGRQQEQFF; cdr3_nt: TGTGCCAGCAGCGTAGGACGTCAGCAGGAGCAGTTCTTC
j_call: TRBJ2-1; cdr3_length: 15; d_call: NA; v_call: TRBV15; clone_size: once; cdr3_aa: CATSPSAVSYNEQFF; cdr3_nt: TGTGCCACCAGCCCGAGTGCGGTCAGCTACAATGAGCAGTTCTTC
j_call: TRBJ2-5; cdr3_length: 13; d_call: NA; v_call: TRBV19; clone_size: NA; cdr3_aa: CASSIARGETQYF; cdr3_nt: TGTGCCAGTAGTATAGCCAGGGGAGAGACCCAGTACTTC
j_call: TRBJ2-7; cdr3_length: 15; d_call: NA; v_call: TRBV11-2; clone_size: NA; cdr3_aa: CASSNSRLGTYEQYF; cdr3_nt: TGTGCCAGCAGCAACTCTCGGTTGGGGACCTACGAGCAGTACTTC
j_call: TRBJ2-6; cdr3_length: 15; d_call: TRBD1; v_call: TRBV19; clone_size: NA; cdr3_aa: CASSIGRPGTGGTDF; cdr3_nt: TGTGCCAGTAGTATTGGGAGGCCCGGGACAGGGGGTACGGATTTC
j_call: TRBJ2-1; cdr3_length: 17; d_call: NA; v_call: TRBV7-8; clone_size: NA; cdr3_aa: CASSWTFGAGRENKQFF; cdr3_nt: TGTGCCAGCAGCTGGACCTTTGGGGCGGGAAGGGAAAATAAGCAGTTCTTC
j_call: TRBJ2-5; cdr3_length: 15; d_call: NA; v_call: TRBV7-6; clone_size: once; cdr3_aa: CASSFTGGPLETQYF; cdr3_nt: TGTGCCAGCAGCTTTACTGGGGGGCCCCTTGAGACCCAGTACTTC
j_call: TRBJ1-4; cdr3_length: 17; d_call: TRBD1; v_call: TRBV2; clone_size: NA; cdr3_aa: CATYDPGQGAHNEKLFF; cdr3_nt: TGTGCCACCTACGACCCGGGACAGGGGGCGCATAATGAAAAACTGTTTTTT
j_call: TRBJ2-7; cdr3_length: 16; d_call: NA; v_call: TRBV9; clone_size: NA; cdr3_aa: CASSGGPEGTPYEQYF; cdr3_nt: TGTGCCAGCAGCGGAGGCCCGGAGGGCACCCCATACGAGCAGTACTTC
j_call: TRBJ2-7; cdr3_length: 14; d_call: TRBD1; v_call: TRBV29-1; clone_size: once; cdr3_aa: CSVLDRDKAYEQYF; cdr3_nt: TGCAGCGTTCTAGACAGGGATAAAGCCTACGAGCAGTACTTC
j_call: TRBJ2-1; cdr3_length: 16; d_call: TRBD2; v_call: TRBV7-2; clone_size: NA; cdr3_aa: CASSLWVAGAGNEQFF; cdr3_nt: TGTGCCAGCAGCTTATGGGTAGCGGGAGCAGGCAATGAGCAGTTCTTC
j_call: TRBJ2-5; cdr3_length: 14; d_call: NA; v_call: TRBV5-8; clone_size: NA; cdr3_aa: CASSLSKDAETQYF; cdr3_nt: TGTGCCAGCAGCTTGAGTAAGGACGCGGAGACCCAGTACTTC
j_call: TRBJ2-7; cdr3_length: 15; d_call: TRBD2; v_call: TRBV27; clone_size: NA; cdr3_aa: CASSVRGVSSYEQYF; cdr3_nt: TGTGCCAGCAGTGTCCGGGGGGTAAGCTCCTACGAGCAGTACTTC